What follows is one T cell receptor (beta chain) and its context. Its antigen is not yet known. Base qualities were left out, and no much larger clone turns up one base away. Peripheral blood CD8+ and CD4+ T cells from healthy donors, Susac syndrome patients and multiple sclerosis patients were profiled by high-throughput TCR beta sequencing. Healthy donors were age- and sex-matched controls. CD8+ TEMRA cells were enriched by FACS, while bulk CD8+ and CD4+ T cells were purified by magnetic negative isolation. Blood was drawn into EDTA tubes, processed within 24 hours, and PBMCs were isolated by density gradient centrifugation. PBMCs intended for TCR sequencing were cryopreserved in liquid nitrogen and were subsequently thawed in a 37 degrees C water bath. A purity of at least 90% was achieved for sorted or isolated CD4+, CD8+ and CD8+ TEMRA cells. The data originate from a study of CD8 T cells in Susac syndrome (dated by TCRdb to 2018 to 2020). Background on the whole study: Whether CD8+ T cell activation and differentiation in Susac syndrome was antigen driven was tested using repertoire sequencing. Summary of the overall study and its limitations: The TCR sequencing and HLA analysis was acknowledged to have included a relatively small number of individuals.

Trimming leaves V shorter by 1 base and J shorter by 1 base, with the junction holding 1 base beyond the gene matches. Taken from cysteine to phenylalanine, the CDR3 has 15 residues. Only the CDR3 DNA stays, 45 bases, in frame from base 1. The germline V gene (reference sequence) sets CDR1 to DFQATT and CDR2 to SNEGSKA. RNA was extracted using the RNeasy kit, and roughly 0.45 to 1 ug of the RNA was reverse transcribed with random hexamers. The immunoSEQ multiplex PCR assay, which covers 54 Vbeta and 13 Jbeta segments, was used to amplify TCR beta CDR3 regions. PCR amplification bias was corrected using a synthetic template baseline for primer optimization and computational correction. Regarding the original processing steps: Only productive sequences were kept, with reads annotated to V, D and J genes according to IMGT and analyzed in immunoSEQ Analyzer. Clonality was computed as one minus Shannon entropy normalized by log2 of the number of productive unique sequences. Public and private clones were assessed among the 100 most prevalent clones of each patient and control. Clones were defined as Susac-specific if absent from the healthy and MS cohorts, from 1052 published viral clones and from other ImmuneACCESS disease sequences. The public reads were run again by TCRdb, first through fastp at Q25 and then through MiXCR, and only productive beta chains were kept. Rows with one shared CDR3 protein collapse into an entry with the most common genes and DNA. It is TCRdb's table, rather than the study itself, that gives the V and J calls and clone size. This sample is represented by some 150,000 distinct CDR3 sequences; around 94% of them were singletons. Nearly 0.085% of the sample is in the top ten clones.

The chain uses TRBV20-1 and TRBJ2-3, with 11 bases in between that match TRBD2. The sample was CD4+ T cells from PBMCs. The TCR sequence derives from a human donor in good health. The DNA sequence is as follows: TGCAGTGCTAGAGTACTAGCGGGAGGCACAGATACGCAGTATTTT. Its translation reads: CSARVLAGGTDTQYF.